The 2 T cell receptor beta chains given below trace back to one sample, sequenced in a study of PD-L1 blockade in urothelial cancer. Repertoires were generated with immunoSEQ multiplex PCR, while TCRdb's copy carries only in-frame clones and drops some. The table lists 42,000 or so clones, roughly four fifths of them singletons. Time point meaning: peripheral blood 6 weeks after treatment start. Specimen: PBMCs, collected around atezolizumab (anti-PD-L1) treatment. The receptors derive from a man aged 55 to 70 with urothelial cancer.

This clone showed up many times. This sequence joins TRBV4-1 and TRBJ1-6; a possible D gene is TRBD1 (5 bases). This CDR3 is 15 amino acids long. With 0 bases removed from V and 7 bases from J, the gap between germline ends came to 10 bases. Germline-derived CDR1 and CDR2 are MGHRA and YSYEKL. The chain's CDR3 is CASSQDIGANSPLHF. The DNA for the CDR3 is TGCGCCAGCAGCCAAGATATAGGGGCAAATTCACCCCTCCACTTT.

The chain combines TRBV2 with TRBJ1-3; 11 nucleotides match TRBD1. Germline-derived CDR1 and CDR2 are SNHLY and FYNNEI. The junction had 5 bases not matched to a gene; V was cut back by 7 bases and J by 3 bases. This CDR3 is built from 15 residues. The CDR3 DNA follows: TGTGCCAGCAAGACGGACAGGGGGCTTGGAAACACCATATATTTT. This codes for CASKTDRGLGNTIYF.